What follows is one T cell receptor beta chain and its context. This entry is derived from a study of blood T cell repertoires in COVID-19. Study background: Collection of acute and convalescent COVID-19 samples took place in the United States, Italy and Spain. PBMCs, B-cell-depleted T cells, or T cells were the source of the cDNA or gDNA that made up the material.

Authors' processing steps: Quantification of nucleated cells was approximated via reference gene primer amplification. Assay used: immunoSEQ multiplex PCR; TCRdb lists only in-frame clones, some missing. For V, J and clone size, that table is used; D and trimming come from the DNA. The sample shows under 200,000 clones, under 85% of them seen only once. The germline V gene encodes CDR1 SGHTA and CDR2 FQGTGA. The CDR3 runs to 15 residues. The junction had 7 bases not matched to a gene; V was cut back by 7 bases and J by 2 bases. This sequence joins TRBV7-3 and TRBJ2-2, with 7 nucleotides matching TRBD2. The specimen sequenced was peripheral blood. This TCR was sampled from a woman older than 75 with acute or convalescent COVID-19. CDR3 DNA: TGTGCCAGCACTGTGAGCGGGACCAACACCGGGGAGCTGTTTTTT. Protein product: CASTVSGTNTGELFF.